This T cell receptor beta chain was profiled in a study of Tregs in tolerant kidney transplant recipients. Repertoires were generated with immunoSEQ multiplex PCR, while TCRdb's copy carries only in-frame clones and drops some. The table records some 57,000 clones, approximately 90% of them present only once. Germline V gene lookup returns CDR1 SEHNR and CDR2 FQNEAQ (reference sequence). This CDR3 contains 14 residues. V shed 10 bases and J shed 3 bases, with 18 bases lying between them. Recipients received nonmyeloablative bone marrow transplants from related graft donors, with transient mixed chimerism.

The clonotype comes from a human patient who received a combined kidney and bone marrow transplant. T cells may partly derive from the graft donor. V is TRBV7-9 and J is TRBJ1-1, with D perhaps matching TRBD1 (5 bases). The sample in question was CD8+ T cells from blood (PBMCs), obtained 24 months after the transplant. The CDR3 DNA reads TGTGCCACGAACAGGAATAGGGCGGACACTGAAGCTTTCTTT. Translation gives CATNRNRADTEAFF.